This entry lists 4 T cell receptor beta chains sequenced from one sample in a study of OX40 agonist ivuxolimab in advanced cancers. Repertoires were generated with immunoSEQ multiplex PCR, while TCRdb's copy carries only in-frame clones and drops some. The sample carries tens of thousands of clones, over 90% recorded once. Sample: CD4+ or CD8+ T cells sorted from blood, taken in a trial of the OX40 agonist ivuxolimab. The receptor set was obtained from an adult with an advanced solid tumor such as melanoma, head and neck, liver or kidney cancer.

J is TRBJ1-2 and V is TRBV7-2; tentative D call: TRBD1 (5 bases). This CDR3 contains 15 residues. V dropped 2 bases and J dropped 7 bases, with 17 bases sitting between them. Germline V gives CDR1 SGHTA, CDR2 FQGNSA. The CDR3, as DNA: TGTGCCAGCAGCTTACGGGGGTACTCTTCTTCTGGCTACACCTTC. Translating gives CASSLRGYSSSGYTF. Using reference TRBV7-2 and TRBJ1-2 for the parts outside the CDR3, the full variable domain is GAGVSQSPSNKVTEKGKDVELRCDPISGHTALYWYRQSLGQGLEFLIYFQGNSAPDKSGLPSDRFSAERTGGSVSTLTIQRTQQEDSAVYLCASSLRGYSSSGYTFGSGTRLTVV.

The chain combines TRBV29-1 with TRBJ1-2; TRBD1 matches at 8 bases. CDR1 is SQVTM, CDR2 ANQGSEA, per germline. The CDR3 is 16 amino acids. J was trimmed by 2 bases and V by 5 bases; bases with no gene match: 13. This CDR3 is CSVTGGYLDGNYGYTF. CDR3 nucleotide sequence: TGCAGCGTTACAGGGGGGTATTTGGACGGGAACTATGGCTACACCTTC.

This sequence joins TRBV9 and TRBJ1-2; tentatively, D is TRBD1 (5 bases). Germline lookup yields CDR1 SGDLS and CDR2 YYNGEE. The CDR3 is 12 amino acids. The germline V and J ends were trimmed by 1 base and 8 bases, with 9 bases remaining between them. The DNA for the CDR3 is TGTGCCAGCAGCGTATCGGGGGAAGGCTACACCTTC. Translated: CASSVSGEGYTF.

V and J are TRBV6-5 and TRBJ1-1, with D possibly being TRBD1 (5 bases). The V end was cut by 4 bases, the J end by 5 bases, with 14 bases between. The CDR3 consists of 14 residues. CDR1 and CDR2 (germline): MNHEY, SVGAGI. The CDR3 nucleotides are TGTGCCAGCAGTTGGCAGGGCAGCGAGACTGAAGCTTTCTTT. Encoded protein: CASSWQGSETEAFF.